This T cell receptor beta chain originates from a study of identical twins. CDR3 length: 18 residues. Deletions cut 0 bases from V and 3 bases from J, with 19 bases between. Germline CDR1 ENHRY, CDR2 SYGVKD. TCRdb fed the 5' RACE reads into MiXCR, producing one record per CDR3 protein. The sample yields 1,800,000 or so distinct CDR3 sequences, about 32% seen once. Healthy Caucasians provided all donations. Material for sequencing was cord blood. The V gene is TRBV10-3, the J gene TRBJ2-3, with unresolved D. This receptor was identified in a newborn girl in good health. CDR3 DNA: TGTGCCATCAGTGAGTCGACGGCCTGGACCCTCATTACAGATACGCAGTATTTT. Its protein is CAISESTAWTLITDTQYF.